This T cell receptor (beta chain) was captured in a study of shared clonotypes between healthy human individuals. Study as a whole: CD4 naive cells filled three plates per donor, CD4 memory three, CD8 naive two and CD8 memory one.

Study observations and caveats: Non-shared clonotypes displayed generation probabilities falling below those of clonotypes present in all four donors.

Measured with immunoSEQ multiplex PCR; TCRdb has only the in-frame clones, and not every one. This table holds fewer than 3 million clones, less than 95% found once. To note about this clone: The antigen is unknown.

The sequence was collected from a man younger than 35 in good health. Some clones in this sample may be carry-over from other donors' samples. The specimen was naive CD4+ T cells from PBMCs. Subset indicated: CD45RA+ positively selected.

The CDR3 DNA follows: TGTGCCAGCAGCTTATGGCGCAGGGGACAGGCTGATATCTCGGGCTACACCTTC. Its translation is CASSLWRRGQADISGYTF. The gene calls are TRBV7-3 and TRBJ1-2; 8 positions agree with TRBD1. Germline loops: CDR1 SGHTA, CDR2 FQGTGA. The CDR3 is made up of 18 amino acids. The J segment lost 8 bases and the V segment lost 2 bases, leaving 19 bases of the junction unmatched.